This record concerns one T cell receptor (beta chain) sequence. This sample was included in a study of radiation and T cells in renal cell carcinoma. Generated by immunoSEQ multiplex PCR, the TCRdb table keeps only in-frame clones and is missing some. The sample holds roughly 170,000 clones; 88% are singletons and the top ten take about 10%. This CDR3 is built from 14 residues. Germline V lookup: CDR1 SGHDT, CDR2 YYEEEE. With 4 bases clipped from V and 5 bases from J, the junction kept 8 bases outside the gene matches. As for time point: blood 4 weeks post-SBRT, at nephrectomy. Treatment in this sample: 15 Gy SBRT to primary tumor, nephrectomy 4 weeks later. Nephrectomy followed 15 Gy stereotactic body radiation by 4 weeks. Radiation-treated patients gave blood at baseline, week 2 and week 4.

This clonotype was obtained from a woman between 50 and 59 years old with renal cell carcinoma. The J gene is TRBJ2-7, the V gene TRBV5-6, with 8 bases fitting TRBD1. Sequenced here: blood, sampled from a patient whose treatment included radiotherapy and nephrectomy. CDR3 DNA sequence: TGTGCCAGCAGCAGAGGACAGGGTCGCCACGAGCAGTACTTC. As protein: CASSRGQGRHEQYF.